This T cell receptor (beta chain) comes out of a study of CD8 T cells in ankylosing spondylitis. General study results and limits: Characteristic of ankylosing spondylitis blood, it appeared, was a TCR beta motif comprising several highly homologous variants.

There are a few counts of this clonotype. Its antigen is not known. The CDR3 is made up of 14 amino acids. The germline V and J ends were trimmed by 3 bases and 4 bases, with 11 bases remaining between them. From germline, CDR1 is SEHNR and CDR2 FQNEAQ (reference sequence). One entry per CDR3 protein, called by TCRdb with MiXCR from the 5' RACE reads. The repertoire consists of roughly 670,000 distinct CDR3 sequences, with around 20% occurring once and the leading ten covering around 19%. This chain uses TRBV7-9 with TRBJ2-3; D is uncertain. This sequence originates from a male donor with ankylosing spondylitis. Material: blood, either unsorted or a sorted T cell fraction (not recorded which). The CDR3 DNA sequence: TGTGCCAGCAGCTTTGAAAGGCCCGCAGATACGCAGTATTTT. Residues: CASSFERPADTQYF.